The 17 T cell receptor beta chains given below trace back to one sample, sequenced in a study of blood T cell repertoires in COVID-19. Produced via immunoSEQ multiplex PCR; TCRdb's table is partial and in-frame only. The sample records over 200,000 clones, around 90% being singletons. The sample was peripheral blood. The receptor source for this set is a young woman who had recovered from COVID-19.

The chain is built from TRBV19 and TRBJ1-5; D remains unclear. The CDR3 runs 15 residues. V was shortened by 5 bases and J by 0 bases, with 11 bases between the two germline ends. Per the germline V gene, CDR1 is LNHDA and CDR2 is SQIVND (reference sequence). The CDR3 region is CASSFWLNSNQPQHF. The CDR3, as DNA: TGTGCCAGTAGTTTTTGGCTCAATAGCAATCAGCCCCAGCATTTT.

This chain joins TRBV9 and TRBJ1-1, with 7 bases matching TRBD1. V shed 4 bases and J 7 bases; nucleotides not matched to a gene: 4. This CDR3 is built from 12 residues. Germline V gene sequence: CDR1 SGDLS, CDR2 YYNGEE. CDR3 nucleotide sequence: TGTGCCAGCAGCCAATCAGGGGGTGAAGCTTTCTTT. This codes for CASSQSGGEAFF.

The chain joins TRBV7-6 to TRBJ2-1; 7 nucleotides agree with TRBD2. The germline CDR1 and CDR2 sequences are SGHVS and FNYEAQ. There are 15 residues in the CDR3. V shed 4 bases and J 9 bases; nucleotides not matched to a gene: 12. The CDR3 DNA sequence: TGTGCCAGCAGCTCGTTGGGAGGGAGTCAGGGTGAGCAGTTCTTC. It translates to CASSSLGGSQGEQFF. The variable domain in full, with the rest retrieved from reference TRBV7-6 and TRBJ2-1, is GAGVSQSPRYKVTKRGQDVALRCDPISGHVSLYWYRQALGQGPEFLTYFNYEAQQDKSGLPNDRFSAERPEGSISTLTIQRTEQRDSAMYRCASSSLGGSQGEQFFGPGTRLTVL.

This clone came up once. This chain uses TRBV4-3 with TRBJ2-3, with a weak D call TRBD1 (6 bases). The V gene's germline CDR1 is LGHNA and CDR2 YSLEER. Deletions cut 0 bases from V and 5 bases from J, with 9 bases between. This CDR3 has 14 residues. The CDR3 nucleotides read TGCGCCAGCAGCCAAGAGGGCAGGGGAGATACGCAGTATTTT. It yields the protein CASSQEGRGDTQYF.

This clone was observed a few times. V gene TRBV25-1 combines with J gene TRBJ1-3; D possibly corresponds to TRBD1 (5 bases). This CDR3 is 16 amino acids long. V was cut by 2 bases and J by 0 bases, with 11 bases left in between. The germline V gene encodes CDR1 MGHDK and CDR2 SYGVNS. The CDR3 protein is CASSEVGQTSGNTIYF. Written as DNA, the CDR3 is TGTGCCAGCAGTGAAGTAGGACAAACCTCTGGAAACACCATATATTTT.

The rearrangement links TRBV19 to TRBJ1-1; 10 bases agree with TRBD1. V lost 6 bases and J lost 4; bases outside the gene matches: 11. Germline loops: CDR1 LNHDA, CDR2 SQIVND (reference sequence). This CDR3 region has 16 residues. Written as DNA, the CDR3 is TGTGCCAGTAGACTATGGCGACAGGGGGCATCCACTGAAGCTTTCTTT. As protein: CASRLWRQGASTEAFF.

J is TRBJ2-7 and V is TRBV5-1, with 7 bases that match TRBD1. The germline V gene encodes CDR1 SGHRS and CDR2 YFSETQ. The CDR3 is 16 residues long. Trimming took 3 bases from V and 0 from J; bases not matched to a gene: 9. The CDR3 sequence: CASSSARQGPSYEQYF. The CDR3 DNA is TGCGCCAGCAGCTCCGCCCGACAGGGTCCCTCCTACGAGCAGTACTTC.

V is TRBV13 and J is TRBJ2-2; no clear D gene. The V end was cut by 5 bases, the J end by 7 bases, with 11 bases between. The CDR3 loop spans 13 amino acids. The germline gives CDR1 PRHDT, CDR2 FYEKMQ (reference sequence). CDR3 nucleotides: TGTGCCAGCAGCCGAAATAGCTTCGGGGAGCTGTTTTTT. Translated, it gives CASSRNSFGELFF.

The chain recombines TRBV12-3 or TRBV12-4 with TRBJ1-6; TRBD1 matches 7 bases. V gave up 6 bases and J gave up 9 bases; unmatched junction bases: 5. The CDR3 loop spans 13 amino acids. In DNA form, the CDR3 reads TGTGCCAGCAGCGGGCAGGGGGGTTCACCCCTCCACTTT. Residues: CASSGQGGSPLHF.

The CDR3 region is CASSYDSSSYEQYF. The CDR3 nucleotides are TGTGCCAGCAGTTACGACAGTAGCTCCTACGAGCAGTACTTC. The chain employs TRBV6-6 and TRBJ2-7, with D perhaps TRBD1 (5 bases). CDR1 is MNHNY, CDR2 SVGAGI, per germline (reference sequence). The CDR3 totals 14 residues. The V end was cut by 2 bases, the J end by 0 bases, with 8 bases between.

This chain connects TRBV4-1 to TRBJ1-1; D ambiguous. Germline V CDR1 and CDR2: MGHRA, YSYEKL. V lost 1 base to trimming and J lost 5 bases, with 14 bases between them. The CDR3 covers 15 residues. The CDR3 DNA reads TGCGCCAGCAGCCAAGTTTTCCAGCTAGGTACTGAAGCTTTCTTT. Protein: CASSQVFQLGTEAFF.

The chain has TRBV6-5 and TRBJ2-7; D perhaps matches TRBD1 (5 bases). The germline V gene encodes CDR1 MNHEY and CDR2 SVGAGI. The germline V and J ends were trimmed by 1 base and 3 bases, with 13 bases remaining between them. The CDR3 sequence is 15 residues long. CDR3 sequence: CASSYLGHPGYEQYF. DNA for the CDR3: TGTGCCAGCAGTTACTTAGGACACCCCGGCTACGAGCAGTACTTC.

The rearrangement links TRBV14 to TRBJ2-2, with D possibly being TRBD1 (6 bases). Per the germline V gene, CDR1 is SGHDN and CDR2 is FVKESK. Trimming removed 3 bases at V and 3 bases at J, with 11 bases between. The CDR3 runs to 15 residues. The CDR3 region has the DNA TGTGCCAGCAGCCATAACAGGGATGACACCGGGGAGCTGTTTTTT. Protein product: CASSHNRDDTGELFF.

The rearrangement uses TRBV12-5 and TRBJ2-3; 9 positions agree with TRBD1. Germline lookup yields CDR1 LGHNT and CDR2 FRNRAP. CDR3 length: 16 amino acids. V trimming: 1 base; J trimming: 1 base; junction bases outside the gene matches: 3. The CDR3 DNA is TGTGCTAGTGGTTTGGGGACAGGGGACCGCACAGATACGCAGTATTTT. Its translation: CASGLGTGDRTDTQYF.

This clone was counted once. The J gene is TRBJ2-1, the V gene TRBV6-2 or TRBV6-3; 7 bases agree with TRBD2. Germline V gene lookup returns CDR1 MNHEY and CDR2 SVGEGT. Trimming at V came to 0 bases and at J to 4 bases, leaving 6 bases not matched to a gene. The CDR3 runs 16 residues. CDR3 sequence (DNA): TGTGCCAGCAGTTACTCCCGGGACTACCCATACAATGAGCAGTTCTTC. Translation gives CASSYSRDYPYNEQFF.

This chain links TRBV27 with TRBJ2-7; TRBD1 is a possible D gene (6 bases). Trimming stripped 2 bases from V and 0 bases from J, with 8 bases between. CDR1 MNHEY and CDR2 SMNVEV come from the germline V gene (reference sequence). The CDR3 extends over 14 amino acids. CDR3 DNA sequence: TGTGCCAGCAGTTTAGGACAGTCCTCCTACGAGCAGTACTTC. Translating it yields CASSLGQSSYEQYF.

The V gene is TRBV2, the J gene TRBJ2-1; tentative D call: TRBD2 (5 bases). CDR1 and CDR2 (germline): SNHLY, FYNNEI. This CDR3 is built from 12 residues. Trimming cost V 6 bases and J 13 bases, with 16 bases left between them. The CDR3 DNA sequence: TGTGCCAGCAGCAAAGTCGGGGTGGCCCAGTTCTTC. It codes for CASSKVGVAQFF.